The 6 T cell receptor beta chains listed next were all sequenced from one sample in a study of blood T cells in healthy people across ages. The authors ran a second PCR of about 6 to 11 cycles using a sample-barcoded 5' primer and a J-beta primer mix. One entry per CDR3 protein results from TCRdb running MiXCR on the 5' RACE reads. Seen here are about 1.4 million distinct CDR3 sequences, approximately 59% observed once, and the top ten hold about 6.7%. The sequenced sample was blood. These receptors originate from a man between 18 and 35 years old in good health.

The V call is TRBV25-1, the J call TRBJ1-1, with 8 nucleotides matching TRBD1. V trimming: 2 bases; J trimming: 0 bases; junction bases outside the gene matches: 2. The CDR3 runs to 15 residues. CDR1 and CDR2 from the germline V gene are MGHDK and SYGVNS. The DNA for the CDR3 is TGTGCCAGCAGTGAAAGACAGGGGATGAACACTGAAGCTTTCTTT. It encodes CASSERQGMNTEAFF. The full variable domain, in which reference TRBV25-1 and TRBJ1-1 provide the parts outside the CDR3, is EADIYQTPRYLVIGTGKKITLECSQTMGHDKMYWYQQDPGMELHLIHYSYGVNSTEKGDLSSESTVSRIRTEHFPLTLESARPSHTSQYLCASSERQGMNTEAFFGQGTRLTVV.

The rearrangement uses TRBV28 and TRBJ2-3; D is possibly TRBD2 (6 bases). Germline V gene sequence: CDR1 MDHEN, CDR2 SYDVKM. The V and J ends lost 7 bases and 2 bases respectively, with 10 bases between them. CDR3 length: 13 residues. CDR3 region: CASTPSDTDTQYF. The CDR3 DNA sequence: TGTGCCAGCACCCCTAGCGACACAGATACGCAGTATTTT.

The V gene is TRBV5-1, the J gene TRBJ2-7; tentatively, D is TRBD1 (6 bases). This CDR3 contains 16 residues. Deletions cut 0 bases from V and 5 bases from J, with 18 bases between. The germline gives CDR1 SGHRS, CDR2 YFSETQ. The CDR3 is CASSLEDHRVSDEQYF. CDR3 DNA sequence: TGCGCCAGCAGCTTGGAGGACCACAGGGTGAGTGACGAGCAGTACTTC.

The rearrangement joins TRBV7-6 to TRBJ2-3; D is ambiguous. With 5 bases removed from V and 5 bases from J, the gap between germline ends came to 11 bases. Germline V gene sequence: CDR1 SGHVS, CDR2 FNYEAQ. The CDR3 spans 13 residues. The CDR3 DNA sequence: TGTGCCAGCAGCCTCATAACCAAAGATACGCAGTATTTT. Protein: CASSLITKDTQYF.

This rearrangement joins TRBV4-1 to TRBJ1-1, with 7 bases fitting TRBD1. CDR3 length: 15 residues. Trimming at V came to 0 bases and at J to 7 bases, leaving 8 bases not matched to a gene. Germline CDR1 is MGHRA and CDR2 is YSYEKL. CDR3 sequence (DNA): TGCGCCAGCAGCCAAGAGCAGGGGGTTGTGGGTGAAGCTTTCTTT. Protein product: CASSQEQGVVGEAFF.

The chain recombines TRBV30 with TRBJ2-7; 8 bases match TRBD2. Germline CDR1 GTSNPN, CDR2 SVGIG (reference sequence). The CDR3 loop spans 13 amino acids. The trim removed 8 bases at V and 1 base at J, leaving 7 bases unmatched. Here the CDR3 DNA reads TGTGCCACCGAGGAGCGGGAGTCCTACGAGCAGTACTTC. Its protein product is CATEERESYEQYF.